One and the same sample provided the 21 T cell receptor beta chains below, sequenced in a study of CD8 T cells in Susac syndrome. RNA in amounts of about 0.5 to 1 ug was reverse transcribed with random hexamers. TCRdb ran MiXCR on the immunoSEQ multiplex PCR reads and lists one entry per CDR3 protein. Of some 130,000 distinct CDR3 sequences in the sample, around nine tenths were seen once. What was sequenced was CD8+ T cells from PBMCs. The source is a human donor with multiple sclerosis.

The genes are TRBV11-2 and TRBJ2-1, with D maybe TRBD2 (5 bases). The CDR3 length is 11 residues. The germline gives CDR1 SGHAT, CDR2 FQNNGV. The V end lost 5 bases, the J end lost 9 bases, and 8 bases lay between the germline ends. The CDR3 spells CASSTRSEQFF. The CDR3 nucleotides read TGTGCCAGCAGCACTAGGTCTGAGCAGTTCTTC. The variable domain in full, completed from reference TRBV11-2 and TRBJ2-1, reads EAGVAQSPRYKIIEKRQSVAFWCNPISGHATLYWYQQILGQGPKLLIQFQNNGVVDDSQLPKDRFSAERLKGVDSTLKIQPAKLEDSAVYLCASSTRSEQFFGPGTRLTVL.

The chain is built from TRBV9 and TRBJ2-2, with TRBD2 matching over 10 bases. Looked up from germline, CDR1 is SGDLS and CDR2 is YYNGEE. With 3 bases clipped from V and 6 bases from J, the junction kept 8 bases outside the gene matches. The CDR3 runs 16 residues. Here the CDR3 reads CASSAILAGWAGELFF. As DNA, the CDR3 is TGTGCCAGCAGCGCTATACTAGCGGGATGGGCCGGGGAGCTGTTTTTT.

The chain is built from TRBV5-1 and TRBJ2-2, with D perhaps TRBD1 (5 bases). Germline-derived CDR1 and CDR2 are SGHRS and YFSETQ. Between the trimmed V and J ends, which lost 5 bases and 3 bases, there was a span of 14 bases. This CDR3 is built from 15 residues. This chain's CDR3 is CASSFLGAHTGELFF. The CDR3 bases are TGCGCCAGCAGTTTTTTAGGGGCTCACACCGGGGAGCTGTTTTTT.

This clonotype has only one observation. J is TRBJ2-1 and V is TRBV7-6; D not resolved. V lost 5 bases to trimming and J lost 8 bases, with 13 bases between them. Germline values: CDR1 SGHVS, CDR2 FNYEAQ. The CDR3 loop spans 13 amino acids. CDR3 region: CASSSHGFDEQFF. CDR3 coding DNA: TGTGCCAGCAGCAGCCACGGCTTCGATGAGCAGTTCTTC.

This clonotype appeared a few times. The V and J genes are TRBV12-3 or TRBV12-4 and TRBJ1-1; D is undetermined. The V end was cut by 3 bases, the J end by 5 bases, with 4 bases between. This CDR3 is built from 11 residues. The CDR3 DNA is TGTGCCAGCAGTTTGGCGACTGAAGCTTTCTTT. Translating it yields CASSLATEAFF.

J is TRBJ1-2 and V is TRBV5-6; no definite D call. The germline V gene encodes CDR1 SGHDT and CDR2 YYEEEE. CDR3 length equals 11 residues. V was trimmed by 2 bases and J by 6 bases, leaving 5 bases between them. CDR3 nucleotides: TGTGCCAGCAGCTTCGGGGATGGCTACACCTTC. Translating gives CASSFGDGYTF.

The chain links TRBV29-1 to TRBJ2-7; 10 bases agree with TRBD2. Germline CDR1 reads SQVTM; CDR2 reads ANQGSEA. Losses at the gene ends were 6 bases for V and 3 bases for J; bases not matched to a gene: 11. The CDR3 sequence is 15 residues long. The CDR3 DNA reads TGCAGCGTCGGGGGAGCGGGAGGGCTCAACTACGAGCAGTACTTC. Protein sequence: CSVGGAGGLNYEQYF.

This chain connects TRBV7-9 to TRBJ2-7, with TRBD2 matching over 8 bases. The CDR3 is made up of 14 amino acids. CDR1 SEHNR and CDR2 FQNEAQ come from the germline V gene (reference sequence). The junction had 8 bases not matched to a gene; V was cut back by 5 bases and J by 5 bases. The CDR3 is CASSVSGGSHEQYF. The DNA for the CDR3 is TGTGCCAGCAGCGTCAGCGGGGGTAGTCACGAGCAGTACTTC.

The chain combines TRBV19 with TRBJ2-7; D unclear. This CDR3 has 13 amino acids. The V gene lost 5 bases and the J gene lost 2 bases, with 10 bases spanning the gap. Germline values: CDR1 LNHDA, CDR2 SQIVND (reference sequence). The CDR3 nucleotides read TGTGCCAGTAGTCTAACTTACCCCTACGAGCAGTACTTC. Encoded protein: CASSLTYPYEQYF.

The rearrangement joins TRBV29-1 to TRBJ2-3; D may be TRBD1 or TRBD2 (6 bases each). Germline CDR1 and CDR2: SQVTM and ANQGSEA. There are 15 residues in the CDR3. Trimming removed 7 bases at V and 2 bases at J, with 19 bases between. CDR3 region: CSAEIGGGHTDTQYF. The CDR3 coding sequence is TGCAGCGCAGAGATAGGGGGAGGCCACACAGATACGCAGTATTTT.

Comments on this clonotype: Germline is not matched at one junction end, which may reflect a read error. The chain combines TRBV14 with TRBJ1-1, with 7 bases lining up with TRBD1. Germline V gives CDR1 SGHDN, CDR2 FVKESK. The CDR3 spans 17 residues. CDR3 coding DNA: TGTGCCAGCAGCCAAGAACAGGGGTTACCCATGAACACTGAAGTTTTCTTT. Translating it yields CASSQEQGLPMNTEVFF.

The chain has TRBV19 and TRBJ2-7; 7 bases map to TRBD2. The CDR3 has 12 amino acids. The trim removed 4 bases at V and 3 bases at J, leaving 0 bases unmatched. Germline loops: CDR1 LNHDA, CDR2 SQIVND (reference sequence). CDR3 sequence reads: CASSSGGYEQYF. In DNA form, the CDR3 reads TGTGCCAGTAGTAGCGGGGGCTACGAGCAGTACTTC.

This clonotype appeared a few times. The chain recombines TRBV3-1 with TRBJ2-7, with 7 nucleotides matching TRBD2. With 0 bases clipped from V and 3 bases from J, the junction kept 8 bases outside the gene matches. The V gene's germline CDR1 is LGHDT and CDR2 YNNKEL (reference sequence). This CDR3 has 16 residues. CDR3 nucleotide sequence: TGTGCCAGCAGCCAAGAAGGCGGGAGCGGGCACTACGAGCAGTACTTC. Translation: CASSQEGGSGHYEQYF.

This clonotype has only a few counts. The chain links TRBV29-1 to TRBJ2-7, with no clear D. V lost 3 bases and J lost 0, with 6 bases in between. Per germline, CDR1 SQVTM and CDR2 ANQGSEA. This CDR3 contains 12 residues. This CDR3 reads CSVEESSYEQYF. DNA of the CDR3: TGCAGCGTTGAGGAGAGCTCCTACGAGCAGTACTTC.

The chain couples TRBV20-1 to TRBJ2-7; 7 bases line up with TRBD1. Germline trimming cut 4 bases from V and 4 bases from J; bases unmatched to any gene: 13. CDR1 and CDR2 from the germline V gene are DFQATT and SNEGSKA (reference sequence). The CDR3 runs 15 residues. CDR3 amino acids: CSAKNVRDRLYEQYF. For the CDR3, the DNA is TGCAGTGCTAAGAACGTCCGGGACAGATTATACGAGCAGTACTTC.

The rearrangement uses TRBV7-6 and TRBJ2-7; TRBD2 matches 10 bases. Unmatched junction bases numbered 14, after V lost 5 bases and J lost 7 bases. Germline CDR1 SGHVS, CDR2 FNYEAQ. The CDR3 is 16 amino acids. The CDR3 is CASSGRTSGIGEEQYF. The CDR3 region has the DNA TGTGCCAGCAGCGGCCGGACTAGCGGTATAGGGGAGGAGCAGTACTTC.

This clonotype has just one count. The chain has TRBV29-1 and TRBJ2-1, with 9 bases lining up with TRBD1. The germline V gene has CDR1 SQVTM and CDR2 ANQGSEA. Losses at the gene ends were 0 bases for V and 6 bases for J; bases not matched to a gene: 18. The CDR3 contains 19 residues. CDR3 in DNA: TGCAGCGTTGAAGAAGGGACAGGGAGGTTTGTTCTTGGGGTCAATGAGCAGTTCTTC. Protein: CSVEEGTGRFVLGVNEQFF.

This sequence joins TRBV14 and TRBJ2-1, with TRBD2 matching over 10 bases. The CDR3 has 14 residues. The trim removed 4 bases at V and 4 bases at J, leaving 1 base unmatched. Germline lookup yields CDR1 SGHDN and CDR2 FVKESK. CDR3 region: CASSPLAGYNEQFF. CDR3 sequence (DNA): TGTGCCAGCAGCCCACTAGCGGGGTACAATGAGCAGTTCTTC.

This chain joins TRBV9 and TRBJ2-1, with 13 bases matching TRBD2. V dropped 5 bases and J dropped 15; count of bases not matched to a gene: 2. In germline, CDR1 is SGDLS, CDR2 YYNGEE. This CDR3 comprises 11 residues. CDR3 region: CASRTSGGLFF. CDR3 nucleotide sequence: TGTGCCAGCAGGACTAGCGGGGGGCTGTTCTTC.

The chain uses TRBV13 and TRBJ2-5; D gene uncertain. V was trimmed by 1 base and J by 5 bases, leaving 8 bases between them. The CDR3 spans 13 residues. CDR1 is PRHDT and CDR2 is FYEKMQ in the germline V gene (reference sequence). This CDR3 is CASSLAPPETQYF. The CDR3 DNA sequence: TGTGCCAGCAGCTTAGCCCCTCCGGAGACCCAGTACTTC. The whole variable domain, remainder taken from reference TRBV13 and TRBJ2-5, is AAGVIQSPRHLIKEKRETATLKCYPIPRHDTVYWYQQGPGQDPQFLISFYEKMQSDKGSIPDRFSAQQFSDYHSELNMSSLELGDSALYFCASSLAPPETQYFGPGTRLLVL.

The chain links TRBV7-2 to TRBJ1-1, with D uncertain. Deletions cut 2 bases from V and 7 bases from J, with 11 bases between. The CDR3 covers 13 residues. Germline V gene sequence: CDR1 SGHTA, CDR2 FQGNSA. CDR3 sequence (DNA): TGTGCCAGCAGCTTATTTTCCTTCGGTGAAGCTTTCTTT. It yields the protein CASSLFSFGEAFF.